A single sample is the source of the 11 T cell receptor beta chains below, sequenced in a study of vaccination effects on CD4 cells after COVID-19 (dated 2022 in TCRdb). The ViraFEST assay stimulated PBMC with viral peptide pools and then used TCR sequencing to identify antigen-specific CD4+ T cell clonotypes by expansion. After about 9 days of culture, CD4+ T cells were isolated with the EasySep CD4+ T cell isolation kit. None of the healthy vaccine recipients had a prior SARS-CoV-2 infection, which was confirmed by nucleocapsid antibody tests that came back negative both before and after vaccination. Library method: the immunoSEQ multiplex PCR assay. TCRdb took over this immuneACCESS table, retaining in-frame rearrangements with V and J assigned. Such tables are incomplete; in checked studies, under half of the missing clones stem from an unresolved V gene, and the remainder is unexplained. The sample has tens of thousands of clones on record, approximately 74% of them singletons. Around 10% of the sample comes from the top ten.

No antigen is known for these receptors. The source was CD4+ T cells from PBMCs cultured with HCoV-NL63 spike peptides, collected before COVID-19 vaccination. Taken with the paper, the label for cell subset or site translates to: HCoV-NL63 spike overlapping peptide pool stimulation. The receptor set was obtained from a human donor who received a COVID-19 vaccine.

By share, this clone ranks as medium-sized. The chain links TRBV4-1 to TRBJ2-2, with a tentative D call TRBD1 (7 bases). Germline V gene lookup returns CDR1 MGHRA and CDR2 YSYEKL. Trimming took 3 bases from V and 6 from J, leaving 14 bases between them. The CDR3 runs 15 residues. Here the CDR3 DNA reads TGCGCCAGCAGCCATCAGGGGGGCGTTGCCGGGGAGCTGTTTTTT. Amino acid sequence: CASSHQGGVAGELFF.

The CDR3 DNA sequence: TGTGCCAGCAGCCAAGAGGGACTAGCGGGAAACAATGAGCAGTTCTTC. This translates into CASSQEGLAGNNEQFF. The V gene is TRBV4-2, the J gene TRBJ2-1, with 13 nucleotides matching TRBD2. V lost 0 bases to trimming and J lost 5 bases; unmatched junction nucleotides: 1. CDR1 and CDR2 from the germline V gene are LGHNA and YNFKEQ. CDR3 length: 16 residues.

This chain links TRBV18 with TRBJ2-7; tentatively, D is TRBD2 (5 bases). V was trimmed by 1 base and J by 6 bases, leaving 10 bases between them. This CDR3 is 13 amino acids long. From germline, CDR1 is KGHSH and CDR2 LQKENI. The CDR3 sequence is CASSPLDGLEQYF. The CDR3 DNA sequence: TGTGCCAGCTCACCACTGGACGGACTCGAGCAGTACTTC.

The chain is built from TRBV15 and TRBJ2-2, with unresolved D. V lost 0 bases and J lost 4, with 6 bases in between. In germline, CDR1 is LNHNV, CDR2 YYDKDF (reference sequence). This CDR3 has 14 residues. The CDR3 is CATSRDKSTGELFF. The CDR3 DNA reads TGTGCCACCAGCAGAGACAAATCCACCGGGGAGCTGTTTTTT.

The chain's CDR3 is CASSIIRPIWPLSNQPQHF. The CDR3 nucleotides read TGTGCCAGTAGTATAATCCGTCCTATCTGGCCCCTGAGTAATCAGCCCCAGCATTTT. The chain uses TRBV19 and TRBJ1-5; D not resolved. Trimming took 2 bases from V and 4 from J, leaving 24 bases between them. Germline assignment: CDR1 LNHDA and CDR2 SQIVND (reference sequence). This CDR3 is 19 amino acids long.

The V and J genes are TRBV19 and TRBJ2-4, with D uncertain. This CDR3 is 14 amino acids long. In germline, CDR1 is LNHDA, CDR2 SQIVND (reference sequence). The V end lost 5 bases, the J end lost 3 bases, and 11 bases lay between the germline ends. This CDR3 is CASSSLQSKNIQYF. DNA of the CDR3: TGTGCCAGTAGTTCCCTGCAGAGCAAAAACATTCAGTACTTC.

This clone turned up a few times. This rearrangement joins TRBV7-9 to TRBJ2-5; D is perhaps TRBD1 or TRBD2 (5 bases each). The CDR3 totals 16 residues. Trimming stripped 3 bases from V and 5 bases from J, with 19 bases between. The germline V gene encodes CDR1 SEHNR and CDR2 FQNEAQ (reference sequence). CDR3 sequence: CASSFPWGLRGETQYF. CDR3 coding DNA: TGTGCCAGCAGCTTCCCCTGGGGGTTAAGGGGTGAGACCCAGTACTTC.

The DNA of the CDR3 is TGTGCCAGCAGCTTAGTAGAGGGAGTTGAGCAGTTCTTC. It yields the protein CASSLVEGVEQFF. This chain uses TRBV7-2 with TRBJ2-1; D may be TRBD2 (5 bases). This CDR3 has 13 residues. The V end lost 1 base, the J end lost 9 bases, and 10 bases lay between the germline ends. Germline CDR1 SGHTA, CDR2 FQGNSA.

This chain links TRBV9 with TRBJ1-2; D gene unclear. The CDR3 is made up of 15 amino acids. Trimming took off 0 bases at V and 5 bases at J, with 14 bases between the two ends. Germline V gene sequence: CDR1 SGDLS, CDR2 YYNGEE. This CDR3 is CASSVGASPVYGYTF. In DNA, the CDR3 is TGTGCCAGCAGCGTAGGAGCATCCCCCGTATATGGCTACACCTTC.

This CDR3 is CASSQAGTGNSPLHF. CDR3 in DNA: TGTGCCAGCAGCCAAGCCGGGACAGGGAATTCACCCCTCCACTTT. This chain links TRBV3-1 (or the pseudogene TRBV3-2) with TRBJ1-6, with 9 bases that match TRBD1. The CDR3 extends over 15 amino acids. V shed 1 base, J shed 7 bases, and the junction held 2 bases outside the gene matches. CDR1 and CDR2 from the germline V gene are LGHDT and YNNKEL (reference sequence).

The rearrangement joins TRBV6-4 to TRBJ2-7, with 10 bases that match TRBD1. The CDR3 extends over 15 amino acids. Per germline, CDR1 MRHNA and CDR2 SNTAGT. Trimming took 3 bases from V and 1 from J; bases not matched to a gene: 3. Written as DNA, the CDR3 is TGTGCCAGCAGTGAGACAGGGGGCCCATCCTACGAGCAGTACTTC. Protein: CASSETGGPSYEQYF.